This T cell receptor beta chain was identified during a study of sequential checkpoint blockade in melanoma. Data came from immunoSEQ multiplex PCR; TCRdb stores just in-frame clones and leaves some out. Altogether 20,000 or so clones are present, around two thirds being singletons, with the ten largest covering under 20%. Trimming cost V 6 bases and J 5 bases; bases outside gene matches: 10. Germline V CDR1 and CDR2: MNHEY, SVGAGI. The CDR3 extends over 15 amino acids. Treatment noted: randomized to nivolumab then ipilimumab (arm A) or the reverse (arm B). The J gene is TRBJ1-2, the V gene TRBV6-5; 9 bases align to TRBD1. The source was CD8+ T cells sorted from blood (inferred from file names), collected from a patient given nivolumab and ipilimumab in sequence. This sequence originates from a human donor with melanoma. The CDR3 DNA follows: TGTGCCAGCAGCCCGGACAGGGGAACACGGTATGGCTACACCTTC. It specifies CASSPDRGTRYGYTF.